This passage covers 10 T cell receptor beta chains from one sample sequenced in a study of T cell repertoires in ileal Crohn's disease. Clones were read by immunoSEQ multiplex PCR, and TCRdb kept only the in-frame ones, dropping some. Of several thousand clones in the sample, more than 80% were seen once. The sequenced sample consisted of ileal tissue. The receptor set was obtained from an adult with Crohn's disease.

In this sample, this clone turned up once. The chain has TRBV4-2 and TRBJ2-7, with TRBD2 as a possible D gene (8 bases). The V gene's germline CDR1 is LGHNA and CDR2 YNFKEQ. The CDR3 runs to 17 residues. V was cut by 0 bases and J by 3 bases, with 18 bases left in between. The CDR3, as DNA: TGTGCCAGCAGCCAAGATAAGGGGGCGGGAGGTATCTACGAGCAGTACTTC. Protein: CASSQDKGAGGIYEQYF.

The chain uses TRBV10-1 and TRBJ2-2; 8 nucleotides align to TRBD2. The germline gives CDR1 WNHNN, CDR2 SYGVQD (reference sequence). With 3 bases clipped from V and 6 bases from J, the junction kept 9 bases outside the gene matches. This CDR3 comprises 16 residues. The CDR3 DNA is TGCGCCAGCAGTGATTACACAGCGGGGGAGCCCGGGGAGCTGTTTTTT. Protein: CASSDYTAGEPGELFF.

This clone has more than one count but fewer than ten. This sequence joins TRBV19 and TRBJ2-3; D call uncertain. The CDR3 is 13 residues long. V was shortened by 3 bases and J by 2 bases, with 6 bases between the two germline ends. Germline V CDR1 and CDR2: LNHDA, SQIVND (reference sequence). CDR3: CASSIEATDTQYF. For the CDR3, the DNA is TGTGCCAGTAGTATCGAGGCCACAGATACGCAGTATTTT.

The chain employs TRBV7-8 and TRBJ2-1; the match to TRBD1 covers 7 bases. The germline V gene has CDR1 SGHVS and CDR2 FQNEAQ. V was clipped by 1 base and J by 6 bases; unmatched bases: 0. The CDR3 is 13 residues long. The chain's CDR3 is CASSLGTGNEQFF. In nucleotides, the CDR3 is TGTGCCAGCAGCTTAGGGACAGGCAATGAGCAGTTCTTC.

The sample holds one count of this clone. The chain recombines TRBV13 with TRBJ1-2, with 10 positions matching TRBD1. CDR1 and CDR2 (germline): PRHDT, FYEKMQ (reference sequence). V shed 5 bases, J shed 3 bases, and the junction held 3 bases outside the gene matches. This CDR3 spans 14 amino acids. DNA of the CDR3: TGTGCCAGCAGCCATGGGACAGGGGACTATGGCTACACCTTC. This encodes CASSHGTGDYGYTF.

The chain combines TRBV7-2 with TRBJ2-7; the D gene is possibly TRBD2 (6 bases). The CDR3 runs 15 residues. The germline gives CDR1 SGHTA, CDR2 FQGNSA. V lost 0 bases and J lost 7, with 16 bases in between. DNA of the CDR3: TGTGCCAGCAGCTTAGCGCACGGGAGTGGATATGAGCAGTACTTC. Amino acids: CASSLAHGSGYEQYF.

The rearrangement links TRBV6-5 to TRBJ1-1; 8 positions match TRBD1. The germline V gene encodes CDR1 MNHEY and CDR2 SVGAGI. This CDR3 is built from 13 residues. The V gene end was trimmed by 6 bases and the J gene end by 3 bases; junction bases not matched to a gene: 3. The CDR3 coding sequence is TGTGCCAGCAGGATACAGGGGGACACTGAAGCTTTCTTT. Protein sequence: CASRIQGDTEAFF.

V gene TRBV6-7 combines with J gene TRBJ2-3, with 14 bases matching TRBD2. TRBV6-7 counts as an open reading frame of uncertain function. This CDR3 region has 17 residues. With 5 bases clipped from V and 4 bases from J, the junction kept 8 bases outside the gene matches. The CDR3 reads CASSPPPGLAGADTQYF. DNA for the CDR3: TGTGCCAGCAGTCCGCCACCGGGACTAGCGGGAGCAGATACGCAGTATTTT.

The chain carries TRBV7-2 and TRBJ2-1; TRBD2 might be the D (5 bases). Looked up from germline, CDR1 is SGHTA and CDR2 is FQGNSA. V lost 0 bases and J lost 10, with 10 bases in between. This CDR3 comprises 13 residues. DNA for the CDR3: TGTGCCAGCAGCTTAGCGCTCAAGCGGGAGCAGTTCTTC. Amino acid sequence: CASSLALKREQFF.

The CDR3 DNA follows: TGTGCCGGTAGAGATACAGGGCTTGTAGCTTTCTTT. Its protein is CAGRDTGLVAFF. The rearrangement links TRBV30 to TRBJ1-1; maybe TRBD1 (6 bases). V lost 8 bases and J lost 10, with 20 bases in between. The CDR3 contains 12 residues. From germline, CDR1 is GTSNPN and CDR2 SVGIG (reference sequence).